This T cell receptor (beta chain) was documented in a study of cytomegalovirus exposure and HLA in healthy donors (dated by TCRdb to about 2017). Context from the whole study: An earlier analysis of approximately 600 of the donors reported 276 Gb of sequence data and 117 million unique TCR beta sequences from about 200 million T cells. An early release covering roughly 600 HLA-typed donors comprised 300 to 350 gigabases of sequencing data and some 79 million unique TCR sequences. Among the roughly 370 genotyped donors, 81% belonged to the genetic ancestry cluster associated with self-reported Caucasian donors. The study aimed to test whether cataloging public T cell receptors could reveal signatures of past pathogen exposure. The study profiled the T cell repertoires of 550 to 700 subjects by immunosequencing and related them to cytomegalovirus serostatus. In addition to the first cohort of 650 to 800 subjects, a separate validation cohort of approximately 130 different subjects was used. To predict cytomegalovirus infection status, the study brought together high-throughput TCR immunosequencing, statistical association of individual TCRs with disease status, and machine learning. To study patterns of TCR occurrence, a later analysis re-analyzed previously published TCR beta repertoires from hundreds of donors and added high-resolution HLA genotyping. Rather than using new phenotypic data, the later analysis identified candidate immune exposures from TCR beta sequences and from how often those sequences occurred across donors. To decide whether each TCR beta V gene segment behaved as functional or pseudogenic, an earlier analysis of approximately 620 of the donors relied on high-throughput TCR beta sequencing. Alongside the repertoire data, information on donor age, sex, ethnicity and CMV serostatus was compiled. A later genetic analysis used genome-wide SNP genotypes for about three fifths of the roughly 700 donors, treating that subset as a discovery cohort. All discovery cohort repertoires had been generated on a single sequencing platform. Class I and class II HLA loci were covered by the typing at four-digit resolution. Typing coverage differed by locus: A, B, C, DRB1 and DQB1 were typed in about 629-640 donors, DQA1 in about 560, DPA1 in 600 to 610, and DPB1 in 450 to 490. Five DR-DQ haplotypes were handled as single units for association and clustering because linkage in the cohort was strong. Among 300 to 500 genotyped donors of the cohort, an average of around 220,000 unique TCR beta nucleotide sequences was sequenced per donor, of which about 20% were non-productive.

Regarding this clone: There is no known antigen for this receptor. One base away there is no much larger clone; base qualities are not given.

In total, more than 500 healthy bone marrow donors made up the cohort. Cohort members were all nominally healthy when sampled, although unrecorded immune exposures were likely present. The donor was CMV seronegative and belonged to the group of approximately 320 seronegative cohort members. Each donor provided a peripheral blood sample, and peripheral blood mononuclear cells were used for TCR beta sequencing. The Qiagen DNeasy Blood Extraction Kit was used to extract genomic DNA from the blood cell samples. The CDR3 goes from the cysteine to the phenylalanine over 15 residues. CDR3 DNA is the only sequence kept; it has 45 bases, read in frame from the first base. CDR1 and CDR2 were assigned from the germline V gene (reference sequence) as LNHDA and SQIVND. The germline V end is reduced by 3 bases and the J end by 5 bases; junction bases left unmatched: 3. The receptor library was made with the immunoSEQ multiplex PCR assay. For the multiplex PCR, a mixture combining 60 forward primers for TCR Vbeta segments and 13 reverse primers for TCR Jbeta segments was used. Amplification of the CDR3 region of rearranged TCR beta genes was performed with a multiplex PCR assay on genomic DNA. The amplified TCR beta libraries were sequenced on the Illumina HiSeq System as 87-base-pair reads. In the source study's methods: A later analysis tallied tens of millions of unique TCR beta chains across the 666 repertoires, and about 10 million of those chains were shared by two or more donors. Raw reads were error-corrected and collapsed into unique sequences with a nearest-neighbor algorithm that merged closely related sequences to remove PCR and sequencing errors. CDR3 sequences were aligned to IMGT reference sequences to assign V, D and J gene segments. For a sequence to be retained, at least a six-nucleotide match to both a V gene segment and a J gene segment was required. Rearrangements were called productive when the CDR3 lacked stop codons and stayed in frame with V and J; all others were non-productive. CDR3 was defined by IMGT convention, running from the second conserved V-encoded cysteine to the conserved J-encoded phenylalanine. In an earlier analysis of more than 550 of the donors, sequences lacking an unambiguous match to a single V gene segment were excluded. An earlier analysis of almost 600 of the donors classified V segments as functional when productive rearrangements were above 56.7% and as segregating when the standard deviation between donors was above 5%. A statistical classification framework was built for diagnosing cytomegalovirus status from the catalog of TCR beta chain sequences. V and J gene assignment, in a later analysis, came from comparing TCR nucleotide sequences with IMGT/GENE-DB human TR gene sequences. A later analysis assigned CDR3 sequences and most-parsimonious VDJ recombination scenarios with the TCRdist pipeline. In a later analysis, every TCR beta chain was defined by the combination of its CDR3 amino acid sequence and its V-gene family, and reads without a unique V-gene family were dropped. A later analysis removed 592 highly shared, low-generation-probability nucleotide sequences to deal with suspected cross-contamination and a sequencing artifact. In a later analysis, a clonal expansion index was calculated for each public chain from normalized within-repertoire ranks of inferred template counts. In a later analysis, generation probabilities were computed with a VDJ recombination model fitted to out-of-frame rearrangements, and the resulting probabilities were checked against IGoR. In a later analysis, TCR-TCR, TCR-HLA and TCR-CMV co-occurrence was scored with hypergeometric tests, and a repertoire-size bias correction was applied to TCR pairs. A later analysis estimated false discovery rates by permuting HLA or CMV assignments 20 times. In a later analysis, co-occurring TCRs were grouped using DBSCAN, with TCRdist sequence similarity added in when clustering inside HLA-allele-positive subsets. Repertoires with fewer than 30,000 or more than 120,000 public chains, plus five repertoires with anomalous nucleotide sharing, were excluded from co-occurrence clustering. Drawn from immuneACCESS, this table holds only the in-frame rearrangements with V and J called that TCRdb kept. Clones are partly lost; checked studies trace under half to an unresolved V gene and leave the rest unexplained. V, J and clone size reflect that table, while D and trimming were determined from the DNA. The sample contains 200,000 to 250,000 clones, approximately 82% of them found a single time. Less than 4.5% of the sample is held by the ten biggest clonotypes.

General findings and caveats noted by the study authors: A further reported finding was that TCR beta sequences accurately predicted the HLA-A and HLA-B alleles for most subjects in the first cohort. Because HLA typing was unavailable for some donors at each locus, only the typed subset was used in association tests. A cluster of highly shared sequence variants was judged likely to represent a technical artifact of the sequencing pipeline. The only immune exposure information available for the cohort was CMV serostatus. In a later analysis, TCR association rates were found to vary across HLA loci, with the most associated TCRs seen for DRB1 alleles and the fewest for HLA-C alleles. In a later genetic analysis, a missense DCLRE1C variant was associated with V-gene and J-gene trimming of TCR beta chains, and the association was replicated in an independent cohort. According to a later analysis, most CMV-associated TCR beta chains appeared to be HLA-restricted, and the HLA associations seemed to be driven largely by CMV exposure. Correlated functional status among segregating V segments might be attributable to linkage disequilibrium, but an unknown experimental factor could not be ruled out. Several of the top co-occurrence clusters appeared to be linked to parvovirus B19, influenza, CMV and Epstein-Barr virus, according to a later analysis. Sequencing depth was assumed to be roughly uniform across donors in the presence/absence analyses, though that assumption may not hold. In a later analysis, HLA-associated TCR beta chains showed more clonal expansion and lower generation probabilities than non-associated chains that were equally common. The classifier was reported to diagnose cytomegalovirus status with high specificity and sensitivity in both the original and validation cohorts. Only TCR beta chains were sequenced in this cohort, and the absence of alpha or paired-chain data limited detectable features. It was suggested by the authors that the approach could potentially be generalized to other disease states and immunological phenotypes. Three of the identified cytomegalovirus-associated TCR beta chains were confirmed in vitro to be specific for cytomegalovirus antigens. When HLA alleles, especially DR and DQ, strongly co-occurred, TCR associations were difficult to assign to individual alleles. Compared with the approximately 700-donor mean, donors in an Asian-associated ancestry cluster had fewer N-insertions in productive TCRs, according to a later genetic analysis. Roughly 15 rarely observed V segments, including chromosome 9 orphons, were excluded from the earlier analysis of some 590 of the donors because counts were too low. A later analysis associated about 17,000 TCR beta sequences with specific HLA alleles at a false discovery rate of 0.05. In an earlier analysis of more than 450 of the donors, most TCR beta V segments were observed in productive rearrangements about 87% or about 30% of the time, broadly matching IMGT annotations. The study listed 164 TCR beta chains as associated with cytomegalovirus. While some public TCRs were present in many individuals, most TCR sequences turned up only very rarely across donors. Some IMGT-functional V segments, including TRBV6-2 and TRBV6-3, could not be told apart with the 87-base-pair reads, so those segments were excluded.

Material: PBMCs. The V and J segments used are TRBV19 and TRBJ2-1; 11 of the junction bases match TRBD2. The sequence was obtained from a male donor in good health and CMV-seronegative. The DNA reads TGTGCCAGTAGTATTCGACTAGCGGGGAACAATGAGCAGTTCTTC. This codes for CASSIRLAGNNEQFF.